This T cell receptor beta chain was captured by sequencing in a study of blood T cell repertoires in COVID-19. Study summary: The United States, Italy and Spain were the sources of the acute and convalescent COVID-19 samples. T cells, B-cell-depleted T cells, or PBMCs supplied cDNA or gDNA.

Per the original methods: Amplified reference gene primers provided the basis for estimating nucleated cell counts. Clones were sequenced by immunoSEQ multiplex PCR, and TCRdb holds only the in-frame ones, with some missing. The V and J calls and clone size were taken over from that table, and D and trimming were inferred from the DNA. This sample has 250,000 or so clones, with 75% to 85% found just once. Germline CDR1 MDHEN, CDR2 SYDVKM. The CDR3 loop spans 12 amino acids. Trimming removed 1 base at V and 6 bases at J, with 7 bases between. This sequence was found in a woman aged 70-85 years with acute or convalescent COVID-19. V usage is TRBV28 and J usage is TRBJ2-7; a weak D match, TRBD2 (5 bases). Sequenced sample: peripheral blood. The CDR3 is CASSLSAGEQYF. As DNA, the CDR3 is TGTGCCAGCAGTTTATCCGCGGGCGAGCAGTACTTC.